This record concerns one T cell receptor beta chain sequence. The antigen is unknown. This sample was included in a study of cytomegalovirus exposure and HLA in healthy donors. As for the study in general: An early release of data contained about 85 million unique TCRs, which came from HLA-typed donors. Notes on the study in general: Common viral pathogens seemed, in a later analysis, to connect with several of the most significant clusters. Reportedly, diagnosis of cytomegalovirus status by the classifier showed high specificity and sensitivity.

The PCR had 60 Vbeta and 13 Jbeta primers. TCRdb's table, derived via immunoSEQ multiplex PCR, lists solely in-frame clones and lacks some. The data contain 100,000 to 150,000 clones, roughly 84% of them singletons. V shed 5 bases and J 5 bases; nucleotides not matched to a gene: 9. The length of the CDR3 is 15 residues. Germline V lookup: CDR1 SNHLY, CDR2 FYNNEI. This TCR came from a girl aged 2 to 10 in good health and CMV-seronegative. The sample taken for sequencing was PBMCs. The V gene is TRBV2, the J gene TRBJ1-5; 7 bases match TRBD1. The CDR3 sequence is CASSLDRSTDQPQHF. The CDR3 coding sequence is TGTGCCAGCAGTCTGGACAGGTCGACTGATCAGCCCCAGCATTTT. Combining the CDR3 with reference TRBV2 and TRBJ1-5 gives the whole variable domain EPEVTQTPSHQVTQMGQEVILRCVPISNHLYFYWYRQILGQKVEFLVSFYNNEISEKSEIFDDQFSVERPDGSNFTLKIRSTKLEDSAMYFCASSLDRSTDQPQHFGDGTRLSIL.